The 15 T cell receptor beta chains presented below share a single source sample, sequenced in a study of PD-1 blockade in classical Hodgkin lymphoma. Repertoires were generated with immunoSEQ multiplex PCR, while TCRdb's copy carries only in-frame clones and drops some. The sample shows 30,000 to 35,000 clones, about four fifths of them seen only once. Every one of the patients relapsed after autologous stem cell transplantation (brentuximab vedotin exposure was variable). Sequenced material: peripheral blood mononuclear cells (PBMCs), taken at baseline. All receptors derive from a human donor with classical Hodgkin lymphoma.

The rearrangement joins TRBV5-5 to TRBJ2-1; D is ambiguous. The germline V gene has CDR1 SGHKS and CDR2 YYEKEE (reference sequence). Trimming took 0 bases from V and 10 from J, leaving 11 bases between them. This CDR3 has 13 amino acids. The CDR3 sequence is CASSLDPSVEQFF. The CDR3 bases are TGTGCCAGCAGCTTGGACCCTTCCGTGGAGCAGTTCTTC.

CDR3 region: CASSPGTVATNEKLFF. The CDR3 region has the DNA TGTGCCAGCAGCCCGGGGACGGTTGCAACTAATGAAAAACTGTTTTTT. The chain joins TRBV5-4 to TRBJ1-4, with a tentative D call TRBD1 (5 bases). The CDR3 extends over 16 amino acids. The germline gives CDR1 SGHNT, CDR2 YYREEE (reference sequence). The germline V and J ends were trimmed by 4 bases and 0 bases, with 13 bases remaining between them. The whole variable domain, filled in from reference TRBV5-4 and TRBJ1-4, reads ETGVTQSPTHLIKTRGQQVTLRCSSQSGHNTVSWYQQALGQGPQFIFQYYREEENGRGNFPPRFSGLQFPNYSSELNVNALELDDSALYLCASSPGTVATNEKLFFGSGTQLSVL.

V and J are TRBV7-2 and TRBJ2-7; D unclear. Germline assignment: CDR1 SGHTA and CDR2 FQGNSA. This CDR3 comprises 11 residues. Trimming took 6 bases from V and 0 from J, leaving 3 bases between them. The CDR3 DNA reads TGTGCCAGCAGAATCTCCTACGAGCAGTACTTC. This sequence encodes CASRISYEQYF.

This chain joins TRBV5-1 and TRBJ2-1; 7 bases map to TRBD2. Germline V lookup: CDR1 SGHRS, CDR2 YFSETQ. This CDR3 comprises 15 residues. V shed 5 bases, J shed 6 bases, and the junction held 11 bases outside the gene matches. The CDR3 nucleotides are TGCGCCAGCAGTTATAGCGGGCCCCTTTTCAATGAGCAGTTCTTC. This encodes CASSYSGPLFNEQFF.

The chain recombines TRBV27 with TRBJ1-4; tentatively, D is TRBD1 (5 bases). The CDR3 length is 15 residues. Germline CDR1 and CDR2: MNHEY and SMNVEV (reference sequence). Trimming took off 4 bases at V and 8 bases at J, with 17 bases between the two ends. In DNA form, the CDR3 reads TGTGCCAGCAGTTCCCTTGGTACGGGGGGGGAAAAACTGTTTTTT. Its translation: CASSSLGTGGEKLFF.

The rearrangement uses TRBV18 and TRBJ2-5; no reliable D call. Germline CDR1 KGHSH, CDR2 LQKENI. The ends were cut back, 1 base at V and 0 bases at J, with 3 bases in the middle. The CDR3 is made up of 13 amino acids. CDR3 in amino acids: CASSPRDQETQYF. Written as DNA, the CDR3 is TGTGCCAGCTCACCACGGGACCAAGAGACCCAGTACTTC.

This CDR3 is CSVEDPVANYGYTF. CDR3 nucleotide sequence: TGCAGCGTTGAAGATCCAGTTGCTAACTATGGCTACACCTTC. The chain has TRBV29-1 and TRBJ1-2; D gene unclear. CDR3 length: 14 residues. Trimming removed 0 bases from V and 0 bases from J, with 8 bases in between. Germline values: CDR1 SQVTM, CDR2 ANQGSEA.

The CDR3 here is CATSAGGQGLWDGYTF. CDR3 DNA sequence: TGTGCCACCAGCGCGGGGGGACAGGGATTATGGGATGGCTACACCTTC. The genes are TRBV15 and TRBJ1-2; TRBD1 agrees at 9 bases. This CDR3 has 16 amino acids. V was pared by 5 bases and J by 6 bases, with 13 bases of the junction left unmatched. Germline V lookup: CDR1 LNHNV, CDR2 YYDKDF (reference sequence). The full variable domain, completed using reference TRBV15 and TRBJ1-2, is DAMVIQNPRYQVTQFGKPVTLSCSQTLNHNVMYWYQQKSSQAPKLLFHYYDKDFNNEADTPDNFQSRRPNTSFCFLDIRSPGLGDTAMYLCATSAGGQGLWDGYTFGSGTRLTVV.

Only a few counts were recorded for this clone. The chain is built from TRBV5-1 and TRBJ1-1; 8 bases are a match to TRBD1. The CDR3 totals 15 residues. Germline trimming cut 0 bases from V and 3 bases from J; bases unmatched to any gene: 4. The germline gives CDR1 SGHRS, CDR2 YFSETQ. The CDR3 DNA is TGCGCCAGCAGCTTGGGGCAGACAGGGGACACTGAAGCTTTCTTT. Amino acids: CASSLGQTGDTEAFF.

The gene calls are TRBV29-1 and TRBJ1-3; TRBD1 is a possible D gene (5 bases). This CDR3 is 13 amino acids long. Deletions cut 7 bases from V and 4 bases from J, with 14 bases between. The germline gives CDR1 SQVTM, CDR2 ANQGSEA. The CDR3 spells CSERGRQGNTIYF. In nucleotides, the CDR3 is TGCAGCGAGAGGGGCCGGCAGGGAAACACCATATATTTT.

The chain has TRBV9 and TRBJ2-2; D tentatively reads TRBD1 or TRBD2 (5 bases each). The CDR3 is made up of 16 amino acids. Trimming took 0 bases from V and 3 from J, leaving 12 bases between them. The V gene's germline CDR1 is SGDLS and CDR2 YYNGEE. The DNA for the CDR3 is TGTGCCAGCAGCGTAGAAGGGGCACTAGACACCGGGGAGCTGTTTTTT. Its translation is CASSVEGALDTGELFF.

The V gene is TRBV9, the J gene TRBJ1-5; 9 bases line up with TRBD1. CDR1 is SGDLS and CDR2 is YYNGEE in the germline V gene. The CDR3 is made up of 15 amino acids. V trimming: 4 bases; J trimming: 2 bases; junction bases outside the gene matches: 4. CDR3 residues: CASSRGQGGNQPQHF. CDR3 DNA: TGTGCCAGCAGCCGGGGACAGGGAGGCAATCAGCCCCAGCATTTT.

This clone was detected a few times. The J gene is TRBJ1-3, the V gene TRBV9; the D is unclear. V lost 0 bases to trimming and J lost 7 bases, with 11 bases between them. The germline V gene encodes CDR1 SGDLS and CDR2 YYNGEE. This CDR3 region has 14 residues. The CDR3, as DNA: TGTGCCAGCAGCGTAGAGGGAGGGTACAACACCATATATTTT. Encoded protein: CASSVEGGYNTIYF.

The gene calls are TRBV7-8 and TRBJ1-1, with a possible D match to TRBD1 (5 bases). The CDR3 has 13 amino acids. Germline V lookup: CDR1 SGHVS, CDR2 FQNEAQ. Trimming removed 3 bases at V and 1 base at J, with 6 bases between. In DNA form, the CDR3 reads TGTGCCAGCAGCTTCCAGGGGAACACTGAAGCTTTCTTT. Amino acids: CASSFQGNTEAFF.

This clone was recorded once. CDR3 coding DNA: TGTGCCAGCAGTACGACTGGGGCCAACGTCCTGACTTTC. Translated: CASSTTGANVLTF. V is TRBV2 and J is TRBJ2-6; D remains unclear. V lost 5 bases and J 2 bases, leaving 4 bases between the germline ends. Germline CDR1 SNHLY, CDR2 FYNNEI. The CDR3 extends over 13 amino acids.